This T cell receptor beta chain was profiled in a study of T-cell memory formation after mild COVID-19. Study-level points and caveats: Clones that shrank (day 15 to 85) were balanced CD4/CD8, whereas later expanders leaned CD4+. A subset of responding clones appeared in pre-infection memory, suggesting cross-reactive memory joined. The main location of contracting CD4+ clones was CM and EM, and that of contracting CD8+ clones was EMRA.

In this sample, this clonotype turned up a few times. Its antigen is unidentified. In germline, CDR1 is SEHNR, CDR2 FQNEAQ (reference sequence). The V end was cut by 0 bases, the J end by 6 bases, with 14 bases between. This CDR3 contains 15 residues. Employing constant-segment primers, 5'RACE generated TCR alpha and TCR beta cDNA libraries bearing sample barcodes and UMIs. MiXCR was run by TCRdb on the 5' RACE reads, yielding one entry per CDR3 protein. Of some 440,000 distinct CDR3 sequences detected, around 27% appear once; the ten largest clones hold around 12%. The receptor's source is an adult woman who had mild COVID-19 (a few samples of this study predate the infection). Cell type and time point are not known. Material: PBMCs or a T cell subset sorted from them (not recorded which). V gene TRBV7-9 combines with J gene TRBJ1-1; D unclear. CDR3 protein: CASSLASSGSSEAFF. The CDR3 DNA reads TGTGCCAGCAGCTTAGCTTCATCGGGGAGTTCTGAAGCTTTCTTT.